The 25 T cell receptor beta chains reported below all come from one sample, sequenced in a study of regulatory T cells in long-lasting Graves disease. As to time point: persistent/refractory GD, antithyroid drugs over 5 years with positive TRAb. With RNA extracted from PBMCs as input, the TCR library was made. Arm-PCR of CDR3 regions and iRepertoire HTBI primers were the basis on which TCR beta libraries were built. TCRdb fed the multiplex PCR reads into MiXCR, producing one record per CDR3 protein. Here the sample spans over 350,000 distinct CDR3 sequences, less than 25% being singletons. Sample: peripheral blood mononuclear cells (PBMCs), taken when the disease was refractory, from a patient treated with antithyroid drugs. These receptors came from a female donor with Graves disease.

The CDR3 bases are TGTGCCAGCAGCTTACTTTCTACAAATGAGCAGTTCTTC. It codes for CASSLLSTNEQFF. The chain links TRBV7-2 to TRBJ2-1, with no clear D. This CDR3 contains 13 residues. The germline gives CDR1 SGHTA, CDR2 FQGNSA. V was clipped by 2 bases and J by 7 bases, with 9 bases between them.

This clonotype was seen just once. The DNA of the CDR3 is TGTGCCTGGAGTCCCGGGGGGCGAAACCAGCCCCAGCATTTT. It is translated as CAWSPGGRNQPQHF. The chain recombines TRBV30 with TRBJ1-5; tentative D call: TRBD1 (6 bases). This CDR3 is 14 amino acids long. Trimming took 2 bases from V and 7 from J, leaving 15 bases between them. Germline values: CDR1 GTSNPN, CDR2 SVGIG (reference sequence).

This clonotype was found many times. The chain joins TRBV30 to TRBJ1-1; D may be TRBD1 (6 bases). V gave up 7 bases and J gave up 0 bases, with 18 bases separating them. CDR1 and CDR2 (germline): GTSNPN, SVGIG (reference sequence). This CDR3 is built from 15 residues. CDR3 coding DNA: TGTGCCTTAACTCAACAGGGCCTCATGAACACTGAAGCTTTCTTT. Translating gives CALTQQGLMNTEAFF.

The V gene is TRBV4-3, the J gene TRBJ2-6, with D unclear. This CDR3 comprises 15 residues. The germline V gene has CDR1 LGHNA and CDR2 YSLEER. V was clipped by 1 base and J by 4 bases, with 8 bases between them. DNA of the CDR3: TGCGCCAGCAGCCAAGTACCGGGCGGGGCCAACGTCCTGACTTTC. Its protein is CASSQVPGGANVLTF.

This clonotype appeared a few times. The chain carries TRBV29-1 and TRBJ2-2, with D perhaps TRBD1 or TRBD2 (6 bases each). Trimming left V 6 bases short and J 2 bases short, with 13 bases between. Per germline, CDR1 SQVTM and CDR2 ANQGSEA. The CDR3 covers 14 residues. The CDR3: CSVGGGLNTGELFF. Here the CDR3 DNA reads TGCAGCGTGGGGGGCGGACTCAACACCGGGGAGCTGTTTTTT.

This clonotype was observed at least ten times. The gene calls are TRBV27 and TRBJ2-7; no definite D call. The CDR3 totals 15 residues. V lost 3 bases and J 5 bases, leaving 17 bases between the germline ends. The germline CDR1 and CDR2 sequences are MNHEY and SMNVEV (reference sequence). The CDR3 here is CASSLWPNGNNEQYF. The CDR3 DNA reads as TGTGCCAGCAGTTTGTGGCCCAACGGTAACAACGAGCAGTACTTC.

In this sample, this clonotype turned up many times. The chain uses TRBV10-3 and TRBJ2-2, with 11 bases identical to TRBD2. The CDR3 runs to 18 residues. Germline V gives CDR1 ENHRY, CDR2 SYGVKD. V lost 3 bases and J lost 1; bases outside the gene matches: 7. The chain's CDR3 is CAISESRLAGRNTGELFF. CDR3 bases: TGTGCCATCAGTGAAAGCAGACTAGCGGGACGGAACACCGGGGAGCTGTTTTTT.

This clonotype was counted many times. This rearrangement joins TRBV30 to TRBJ1-2; D remains ambiguous. Germline assignment: CDR1 GTSNPN and CDR2 SVGIG (reference sequence). The V end lost 4 bases, the J end lost 3 bases, and 12 bases lay between the germline ends. The CDR3 is made up of 13 amino acids. CDR3 in DNA: TGTGCCTGGAATAGGGCGCCGTACTATGGCTACACCTTC. This sequence encodes CAWNRAPYYGYTF.

This clonotype was found many times. The chain links TRBV11-2 to TRBJ2-5, with D possibly being TRBD2 (5 bases). This CDR3 contains 13 residues. Germline-derived CDR1 and CDR2 are SGHAT and FQNNGV. The V end lost 0 bases, the J end lost 9 bases, and 11 bases lay between the germline ends. The CDR3 spells CASSLDWAGAQYF. CDR3 DNA sequence: TGTGCCAGCAGCTTAGATTGGGCCGGGGCCCAGTACTTC.

At least ten counts were recorded for this clonotype. V and J are TRBV7-8 and TRBJ1-5; a possible D gene is TRBD1 (6 bases). The CDR3 loop spans 20 amino acids. V was cut by 2 bases and J by 1 base, with 24 bases left in between. The germline gives CDR1 SGHVS, CDR2 FQNEAQ. The CDR3 region has the DNA TGTGCCAGCAGCTTATCCGAAGGACAGAGATGGGGGAGCAGCAATCAGCCCCAGCATTTT. Translated: CASSLSEGQRWGSSNQPQHF.

This clonotype was counted only a few times. This sequence joins TRBV20-1 and TRBJ2-5, with 11 bases identical to TRBD2. After removal of 1 base from V and 5 bases from J, the junction contained 3 bases not matched to a gene. From germline, CDR1 is DFQATT and CDR2 SNEGSKA (reference sequence). The CDR3 length is 14 residues. CDR3 sequence reads: CSARVAGGWETQYF. CDR3 in DNA: TGCAGTGCTAGAGTAGCGGGAGGGTGGGAGACCCAGTACTTC.

This clonotype showed up many times. The chain joins TRBV11-2 to TRBJ2-5, with TRBD2 identical over 7 bases. CDR1 is SGHAT and CDR2 is FQNNGV in the germline V gene. The CDR3 totals 16 residues. The V segment lost 1 base and the J segment 3 bases; nucleotides outside the gene matches: 8. The CDR3 bases are TGTGCCAGCAGCTTAGGAGGGACTACCACAAAAGAGACCCAGTACTTC. It encodes CASSLGGTTTKETQYF.

A note on this clonotype: At one boundary the junction diverges from the germline segment, which might be a read error. The V and J genes are TRBV7-9 and TRBJ2-7, with D hard to call. The CDR3 length is 14 residues. From germline, CDR1 is SEHNR and CDR2 FQNEAQ (reference sequence). CDR3 amino acids: CASSRDVYSYEQYF. The CDR3 DNA sequence: TGTGCCAGCAGCCGCGATGTATACTCCTACGAGCAGTATTTC. Full variable domain (missing parts from reference TRBV7-9 and TRBJ2-7): DTGVSQNPRHKITKRGQNVTFRCDPISEHNRLYWYRQTLGQGPEFLTYFQNEAQLEKSRLLSDRFSAERPKGSFSTLEIQRTEQGDSAMYLCASSRDVYSYEQYFGPGTRLTVT.

Many counts were recorded for this clonotype. J is TRBJ2-2 and V is TRBV2; no clear D gene. Per germline, CDR1 SNHLY and CDR2 FYNNEI. There are 14 residues in the CDR3. Trimming left V 6 bases short and J 5 bases short, with 13 bases between. CDR3 sequence reads: CASSVGRGTGELFF. The CDR3 nucleotides are TGTGCCAGCAGCGTCGGCCGCGGAACCGGGGAGCTGTTTTTT.

This clonotype was counted only a few times. The chain joins TRBV12-3 or TRBV12-4 to TRBJ1-3; TRBD1 aligns across 8 bases. There are 14 residues in the CDR3. After removal of 8 bases from V and 4 bases from J, the junction contained 7 bases not matched to a gene. DNA for the CDR3: TGTGCCAGCCACAGGGGGAGGGCCGGAAACACCATATATTTT. As protein: CASHRGRAGNTIYF.

Note on this clonotype: Given a much more abundant clone one base away, this may be a read error. The chain has TRBV12-3 or TRBV12-4 and TRBJ1-5; D is unresolved. The CDR3 loop spans 15 amino acids. Trimming stripped 1 base from V and 0 bases from J, with 7 bases between. The chain's CDR3 is CASSLGKNSNQPQHF. In DNA form, the CDR3 reads TGTGCCAGCAGTTTAGGGAAGAATAGCAATCAGCCCCAGCATTTT.

This clonotype came up many times. The rearrangement links TRBV6-5 to TRBJ1-1, with D possibly TRBD1 on 5 matching bases. The CDR3 is 17 residues long. Trimming removed 0 bases at V and 1 base at J, with 15 bases between. CDR1 is MNHEY and CDR2 is SVGAGI in the germline V gene. DNA of the CDR3: TGTGCCAGCAGTTACTCGACGGGGGGGAGCCGGAACACTGAAGCTTTCTTT. It translates to CASSYSTGGSRNTEAFF.

This clonotype was counted many times. V and J are TRBV12-3 or TRBV12-4 and TRBJ1-5, with D maybe TRBD1 (5 bases). Trimming left V 5 bases short and J 9 bases short, with 23 bases between. The CDR3 loop spans 16 amino acids. CDR3 nucleotide sequence: TGTGCCAGCAGTCATGAGCCAACGGGGGAGATGGGGCCCCAGCATTTT. Encoded protein: CASSHEPTGEMGPQHF.

This clonotype was recorded many times. The CDR3 DNA is TGTGCCAGCAGAAACAGGGGCAACTATGGCTACACCTTC. Translated: CASRNRGNYGYTF. The chain carries TRBV28 and TRBJ1-2; 7 bases fit TRBD1. This CDR3 contains 13 residues. Germline V gene sequence: CDR1 MDHEN, CDR2 SYDVKM. The V and J ends lost 6 bases and 2 bases, in that order; junction bases with no gene match: 3.

The J gene is TRBJ1-1, the V gene TRBV12-3 or TRBV12-4; the D gene is possibly TRBD1 (6 bases). This CDR3 comprises 13 residues. The V gene lost 6 bases and the J gene lost 11 bases, with 19 bases spanning the gap. CDR3 DNA sequence: TGTGCCAGCAGGGCGGCCGGAGGGGGAGTGGCTTTCTTT. Amino acid sequence: CASRAAGGGVAFF.

The sample holds many counts of this clonotype. The gene calls are TRBV24-1 and TRBJ1-5; 7 bases line up with TRBD1. Germline V gene lookup returns CDR1 KGHDR and CDR2 SFDVKD. The V segment lost 4 bases and the J segment 6 bases; nucleotides outside the gene matches: 11. The CDR3 sequence is 16 residues long. CDR3: CATSDRGTVYGQPQHF. The CDR3 region has the DNA TGTGCCACCAGTGACCGCGGGACAGTGTACGGTCAGCCCCAGCATTTT.

This clonotype was picked up many times. The chain uses TRBV20-1 and TRBJ1-2; D gene unclear. The CDR3 length is 13 residues. The V and J ends lost 4 bases and 0 bases respectively, with 9 bases between them. Germline CDR1 and CDR2: DFQATT and SNEGSKA (reference sequence). CDR3 sequence: CSAMTLTNYGYTF. The CDR3 coding sequence is TGCAGTGCTATGACACTTACTAACTATGGCTACACCTTC.

The chain is built from TRBV7-9 and TRBJ1-3; D is unclear. This CDR3 comprises 9 residues. V lost 10 bases and J lost 4, with 2 bases in between. Germline CDR1 is SEHNR and CDR2 is FQNEAQ (reference sequence). CDR3 sequence reads: CATGNTIYF. CDR3 coding DNA: TGTGCCACCGGAAACACCATATATTTT.

The chain couples TRBV5-1 to TRBJ1-3; D gene ambiguous. The CDR3 length is 14 residues. Germline values: CDR1 SGHRS, CDR2 YFSETQ. The ends were cut back, 0 bases at V and 0 bases at J, with 4 bases in the middle. CDR3 region: CASSLGNSGNTIYF. In DNA, the CDR3 is TGCGCCAGCAGCTTGGGAAACTCTGGAAACACCATATATTTT.

This clonotype was seen ten or more times. The V gene is TRBV12-5, the J gene TRBJ1-1; D is ambiguous. This CDR3 is 15 amino acids long. Trimming shortened V by 2 bases and J by 4 bases, and 14 bases separated the two germline ends. Per the germline V gene, CDR1 is LGHNT and CDR2 is FRNRAP. The CDR3 is CASGLTRPNPTEAFF. The CDR3 bases are TGTGCTAGTGGTTTGACCCGACCTAACCCCACTGAAGCTTTCTTT.